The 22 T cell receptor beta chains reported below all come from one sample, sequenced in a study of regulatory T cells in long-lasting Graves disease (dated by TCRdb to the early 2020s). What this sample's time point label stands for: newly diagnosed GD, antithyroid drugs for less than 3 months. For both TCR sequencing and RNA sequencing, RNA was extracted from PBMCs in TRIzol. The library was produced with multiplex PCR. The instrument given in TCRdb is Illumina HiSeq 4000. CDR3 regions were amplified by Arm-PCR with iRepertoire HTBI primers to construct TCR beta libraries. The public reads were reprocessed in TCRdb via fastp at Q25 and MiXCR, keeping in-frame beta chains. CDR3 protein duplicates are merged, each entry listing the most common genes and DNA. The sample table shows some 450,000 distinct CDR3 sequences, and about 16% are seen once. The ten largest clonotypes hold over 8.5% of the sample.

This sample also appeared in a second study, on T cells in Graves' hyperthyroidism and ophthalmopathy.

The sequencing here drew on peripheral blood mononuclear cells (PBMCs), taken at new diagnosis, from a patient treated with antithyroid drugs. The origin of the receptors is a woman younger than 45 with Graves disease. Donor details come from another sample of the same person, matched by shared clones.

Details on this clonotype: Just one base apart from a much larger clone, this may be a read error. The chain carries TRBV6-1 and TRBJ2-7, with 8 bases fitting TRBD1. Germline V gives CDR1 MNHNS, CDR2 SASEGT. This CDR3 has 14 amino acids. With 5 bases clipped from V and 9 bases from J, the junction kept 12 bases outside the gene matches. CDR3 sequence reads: CASSPGQATSGQYF. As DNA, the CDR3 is TGTGCCAGCAGTCCGGGACAGGCCACATCGGGGCAGTACTTC.

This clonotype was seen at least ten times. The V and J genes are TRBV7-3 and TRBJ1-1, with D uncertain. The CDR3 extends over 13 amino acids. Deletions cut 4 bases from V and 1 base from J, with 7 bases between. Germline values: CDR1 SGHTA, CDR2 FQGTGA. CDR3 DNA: TGTGCCAGCAGCTCCAACTCGAACACTGAAGCTTTCTTT. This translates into CASSSNSNTEAFF.

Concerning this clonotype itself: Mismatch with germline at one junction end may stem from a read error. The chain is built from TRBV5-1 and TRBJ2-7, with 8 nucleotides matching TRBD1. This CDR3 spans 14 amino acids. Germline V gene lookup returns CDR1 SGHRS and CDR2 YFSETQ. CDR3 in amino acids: CASSLRDRTYEQHF. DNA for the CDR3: TGTGCCAGCAGCTTGAGGGACAGGACCTACGAGCAGCACTTC.

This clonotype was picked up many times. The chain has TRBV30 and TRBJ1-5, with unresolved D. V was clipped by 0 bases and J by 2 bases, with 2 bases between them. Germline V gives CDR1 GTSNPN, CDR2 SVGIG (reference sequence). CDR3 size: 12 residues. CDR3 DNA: TGTGCCTGGAGTGTCCGCAATCAGCCCCAGCATTTT. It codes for CAWSVRNQPQHF.

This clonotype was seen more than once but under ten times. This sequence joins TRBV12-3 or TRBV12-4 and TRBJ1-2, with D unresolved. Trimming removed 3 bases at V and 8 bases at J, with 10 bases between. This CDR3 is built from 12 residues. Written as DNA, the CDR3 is TGTGCCAGCAGTTTGCGCACCTTCGGCTACACCTTC. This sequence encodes CASSLRTFGYTF.

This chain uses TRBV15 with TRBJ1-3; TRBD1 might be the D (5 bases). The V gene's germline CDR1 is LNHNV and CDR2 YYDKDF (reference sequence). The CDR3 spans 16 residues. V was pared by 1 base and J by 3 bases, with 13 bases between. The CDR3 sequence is CATSRVKFGGGNTIYF. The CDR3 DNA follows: TGTGCCACCAGCAGAGTCAAGTTTGGGGGTGGAAACACCATATATTTT.

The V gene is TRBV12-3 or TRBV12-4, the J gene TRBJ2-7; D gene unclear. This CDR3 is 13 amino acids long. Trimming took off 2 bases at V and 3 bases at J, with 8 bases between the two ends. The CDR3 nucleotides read TGTGCCAGCAGTTTACCCTATCACTACGAGCAGTACTTC. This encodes CASSLPYHYEQYF.

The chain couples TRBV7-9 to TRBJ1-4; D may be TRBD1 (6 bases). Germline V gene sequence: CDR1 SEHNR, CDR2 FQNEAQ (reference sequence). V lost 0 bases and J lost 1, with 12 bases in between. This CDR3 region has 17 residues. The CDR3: CASSLARTGRTNEKLFF. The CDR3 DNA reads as TGTGCCAGCAGCTTAGCCCGAACAGGGAGAACTAATGAAAAACTGTTTTTT. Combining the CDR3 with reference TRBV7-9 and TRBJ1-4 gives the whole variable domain DTGVSQNPRHKITKRGQNVTFRCDPISEHNRLYWYRQTLGQGPEFLTYFQNEAQLEKSRLLSDRFSAERPKGSFSTLEIQRTEQGDSAMYLCASSLARTGRTNEKLFFGSGTQLSVL.

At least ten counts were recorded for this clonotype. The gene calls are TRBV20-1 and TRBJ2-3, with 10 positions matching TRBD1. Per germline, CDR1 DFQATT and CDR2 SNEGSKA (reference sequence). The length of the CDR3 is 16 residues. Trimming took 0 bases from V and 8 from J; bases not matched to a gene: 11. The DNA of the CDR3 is TGCAGTGCTAGAGATCGACAGGGGGCGAATCGTGGTACGCAGTATTTT. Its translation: CSARDRQGANRGTQYF.

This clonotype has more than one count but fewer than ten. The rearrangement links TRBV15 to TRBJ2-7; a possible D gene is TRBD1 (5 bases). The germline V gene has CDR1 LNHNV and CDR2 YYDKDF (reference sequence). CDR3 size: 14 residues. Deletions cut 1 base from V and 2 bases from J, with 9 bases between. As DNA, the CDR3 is TGTGCCACCAGCAGAGGACAGAATACCTACGAGCAGTACTTC. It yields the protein CATSRGQNTYEQYF.

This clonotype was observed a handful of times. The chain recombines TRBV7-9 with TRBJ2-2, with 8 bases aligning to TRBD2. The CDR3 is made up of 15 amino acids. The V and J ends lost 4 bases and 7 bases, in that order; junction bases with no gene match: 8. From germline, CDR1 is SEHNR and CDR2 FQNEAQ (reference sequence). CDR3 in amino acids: CASSSDSGIGGELFF. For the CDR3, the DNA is TGTGCCAGCAGCTCAGATAGCGGGATCGGCGGGGAGCTGTTTTTT.

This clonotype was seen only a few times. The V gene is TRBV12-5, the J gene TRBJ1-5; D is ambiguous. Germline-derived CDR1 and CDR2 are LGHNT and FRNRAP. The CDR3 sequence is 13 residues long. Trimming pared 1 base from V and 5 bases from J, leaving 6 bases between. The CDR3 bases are TGTGCTAGTGGTTTGGAACGGGATCAGCCCCAGCATTTT. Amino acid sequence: CASGLERDQPQHF.

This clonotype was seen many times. This CDR3 reads CASSPRRAFSDHIQYF. CDR3 bases: TGTGCCAGCTCACCAAGAAGGGCTTTTTCGGACCACATTCAGTACTTC. The chain recombines TRBV18 with TRBJ2-4; no reliable D call. Germline assignment: CDR1 KGHSH and CDR2 LQKENI. The CDR3 covers 16 residues. Deletions cut 2 bases from V and 8 bases from J, with 19 bases between.

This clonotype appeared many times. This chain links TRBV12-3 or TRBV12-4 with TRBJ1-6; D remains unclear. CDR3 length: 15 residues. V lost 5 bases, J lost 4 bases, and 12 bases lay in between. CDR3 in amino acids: CASSRFGEYNSPLHF. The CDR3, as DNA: TGTGCCAGCAGTCGGTTTGGTGAATATAATTCACCCCTCCACTTT.

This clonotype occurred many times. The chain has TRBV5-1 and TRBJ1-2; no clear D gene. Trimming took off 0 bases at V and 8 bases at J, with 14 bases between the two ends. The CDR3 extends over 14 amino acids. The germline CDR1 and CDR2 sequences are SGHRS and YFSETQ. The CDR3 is CASSLGEGVGGYTF. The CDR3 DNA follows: TGCGCCAGCAGCTTGGGAGAGGGTGTTGGGGGCTACACCTTC.

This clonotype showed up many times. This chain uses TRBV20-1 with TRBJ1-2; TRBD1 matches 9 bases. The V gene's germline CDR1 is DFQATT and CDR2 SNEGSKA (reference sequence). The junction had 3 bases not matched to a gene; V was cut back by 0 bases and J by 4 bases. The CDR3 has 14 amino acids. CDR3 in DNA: TGCAGTGCTAGAGATGACAGGGGGGGCTATGGCTACACCTTC. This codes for CSARDDRGGYGYTF.

The CDR3 is CASRLGAVAETQYF. In DNA, the CDR3 is TGTGCCAGCAGGTTGGGGGCAGTCGCAGAGACCCAGTACTTC. The chain uses TRBV11-2 and TRBJ2-5, with a tentative D call TRBD1 (6 bases). This CDR3 has 14 amino acids. Germline V gives CDR1 SGHAT, CDR2 FQNNGV. Trimming took 6 bases from V and 4 from J, leaving 15 bases between them. Full variable domain (rest looked up from reference TRBV11-2 and TRBJ2-5): EAGVAQSPRYKIIEKRQSVAFWCNPISGHATLYWYQQILGQGPKLLIQFQNNGVVDDSQLPKDRFSAERLKGVDSTLKIQPAKLEDSAVYLCASRLGAVAETQYFGPGTRLLVL.

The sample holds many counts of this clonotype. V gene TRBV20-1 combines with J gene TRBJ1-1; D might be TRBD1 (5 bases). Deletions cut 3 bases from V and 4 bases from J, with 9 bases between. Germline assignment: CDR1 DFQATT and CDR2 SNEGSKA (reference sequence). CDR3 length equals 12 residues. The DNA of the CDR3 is TGCAGTGCTAGCTGGGGGACCACTGAAGCTTTCTTT. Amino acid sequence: CSASWGTTEAFF.

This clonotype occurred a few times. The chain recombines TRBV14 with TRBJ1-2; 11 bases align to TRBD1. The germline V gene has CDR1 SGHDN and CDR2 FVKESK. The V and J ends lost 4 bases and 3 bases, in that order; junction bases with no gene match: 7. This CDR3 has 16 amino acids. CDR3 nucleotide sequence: TGTGCCAGCAGCCCTTATGGGACAGGGGGTGACTATGGCTACACCTTC. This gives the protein CASSPYGTGGDYGYTF.

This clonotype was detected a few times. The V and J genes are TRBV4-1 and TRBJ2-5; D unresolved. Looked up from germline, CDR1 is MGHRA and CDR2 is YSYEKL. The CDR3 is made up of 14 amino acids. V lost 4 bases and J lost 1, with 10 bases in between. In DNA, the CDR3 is TGCGCCAGCAGCCGGACCTTGGGCCAAGAGACCCAGTACTTC. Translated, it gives CASSRTLGQETQYF.

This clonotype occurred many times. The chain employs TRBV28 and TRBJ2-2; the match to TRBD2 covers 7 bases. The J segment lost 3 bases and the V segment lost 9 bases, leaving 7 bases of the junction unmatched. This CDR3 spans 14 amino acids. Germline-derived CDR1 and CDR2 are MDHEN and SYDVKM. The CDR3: CARGGAGHTGELFF. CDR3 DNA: TGTGCCAGGGGGGGAGCGGGACACACCGGGGAGCTGTTTTTT.

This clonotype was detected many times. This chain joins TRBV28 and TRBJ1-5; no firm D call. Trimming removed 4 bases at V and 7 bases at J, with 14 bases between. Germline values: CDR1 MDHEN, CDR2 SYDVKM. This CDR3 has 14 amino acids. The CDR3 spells CASSSPGTGQPQHF. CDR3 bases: TGTGCCAGCAGTTCCCCTGGAACCGGGCAGCCCCAGCATTTT.